Each of the 7 T cell receptor beta chains below was sequenced from the same sample in a study of regulatory T cells in long-lasting Graves disease. Arm-PCR of CDR3 regions and iRepertoire HTBI primers were the basis on which TCR beta libraries were built. TCRdb fed the multiplex PCR reads into MiXCR, producing one record per CDR3 protein. The data show 350,000 to 500,000 distinct CDR3 sequences, 14% seen once. As to time point: newly diagnosed GD, antithyroid drugs for less than 3 months. The TCR library was made from RNA that had been extracted from PBMCs in TRIzol. These data were also filed under a second study, of T cells in Graves' hyperthyroidism and ophthalmopathy.

Sequencing was performed on peripheral blood mononuclear cells (PBMCs), taken at new diagnosis, from a patient treated with antithyroid drugs. All receptors come from a woman between 50 and 59 years old with Graves disease.

This chain connects TRBV5-1 to TRBJ2-7; 11 bases are a match to TRBD2. This CDR3 contains 15 residues. CDR1 and CDR2 from the germline V gene are SGHRS and YFSETQ. V was pared by 0 bases and J by 6 bases, with 5 bases of the junction left unmatched. The CDR3 region has the DNA TGCGCCAGCAGCTTGGAAGTCGGGACTAGCGGCGAGCAGTACTTC. Translation gives CASSLEVGTSGEQYF.

This clonotype appeared a few times. The chain is built from TRBV27 and TRBJ1-6; D not resolved. The CDR3 runs to 14 residues. From germline, CDR1 is MNHEY and CDR2 SMNVEV (reference sequence). Trimming took off 2 bases at V and 10 bases at J, with 12 bases between the two ends. The CDR3 sequence: CASSLVGIQSPLHF. CDR3 DNA: TGTGCCAGCAGTTTAGTTGGGATTCAGTCACCCCTCCACTTT.

In this sample, this clonotype turned up many times. This chain links TRBV28 with TRBJ2-3; 10 bases match TRBD2. With V trimmed by 3 bases and J by 7 bases, 4 bases remained unmatched. In germline, CDR1 is MDHEN, CDR2 SYDVKM. CDR3 size: 14 residues. CDR3: CASSFLAGGHTQYF. The CDR3 DNA reads TGTGCCAGCAGTTTTTTAGCGGGAGGTCATACGCAGTATTTT.

This clonotype was picked up a small number of times. The chain couples TRBV4-1 to TRBJ2-1; 7 positions agree with TRBD2. The V segment lost 1 base and the J segment 9 bases; nucleotides outside the gene matches: 9. Germline CDR1 MGHRA, CDR2 YSYEKL. CDR3 length: 15 residues. The CDR3 spells CASSQVGREYSEQFF. The CDR3 nucleotides are TGCGCCAGCAGCCAAGTCGGGCGGGAGTATAGTGAGCAGTTCTTC.

This clonotype was counted only a few times. One end of the junction does not line up with germline, which may come from a read error. The chain links TRBV27 to TRBJ1-4, with D possibly matching TRBD1 (6 bases). This CDR3 region has 14 residues. Germline V CDR1 and CDR2: MNHEY, SMNVEV (reference sequence). The CDR3 spells CASSLQGGNEKLSF. DNA of the CDR3: TGTGCCAGCAGCCTACAGGGCGGGAATGAAAAACTGTCTTTT.

This clonotype was seen at least ten times. Here the CDR3 reads CASSARTGGKAFF. CDR3 DNA sequence: TGTGCCAGCAGCGCCCGGACAGGGGGTAAAGCTTTCTTT. The J gene is TRBJ1-1, the V gene TRBV9; 10 nucleotides line up with TRBD1. The CDR3 is 13 residues long. J gave up 9 bases and V 3 bases, and 5 bases lay outside the gene matches. Germline assignment: CDR1 SGDLS and CDR2 YYNGEE.

Concerning this clonotype: Being one base from a much bigger clone, this may be a read error. This chain connects TRBV5-6 to TRBJ2-7, with 11 bases matching TRBD2. The CDR3 is 15 residues long. CDR1 is SGHDT, CDR2 YYEEEE, per germline. V was clipped by 5 bases and J by 1 base; unmatched bases: 5. CDR3 sequence reads: CASRRTSGLSYEQYF. CDR3 nucleotide sequence: TGTGCCAGCAGGCGGACTAGCGGGCTGTCCTACGAGCAGTACTTC.